The 22 T cell receptor beta chains in this list originate from one sample, sequenced in a study of blood T cell repertoires in COVID-19. Sequenced by immunoSEQ multiplex PCR; TCRdb stores in-frame clones only, minus some. The data contain approximately 170,000 clones, approximately 86% of them seen just once; the ten biggest clones take up around 1.1%. Sequences were obtained from peripheral blood. Receptors were obtained from a man under 40 with acute or convalescent COVID-19.

This clone was recorded only once. The chain carries TRBV30 and TRBJ1-2; 8 bases are shared with TRBD1. Germline lookup yields CDR1 GTSNPN and CDR2 SVGIG (reference sequence). The trim removed 0 bases at V and 7 bases at J, leaving 7 bases unmatched. The CDR3 contains 14 residues. The CDR3 loop reads CAWSVPDRGAGYTF. CDR3 bases: TGTGCCTGGAGTGTACCCGACAGGGGCGCTGGCTACACCTTC.

The V and J genes are TRBV5-4 and TRBJ2-7; 7 bases line up with TRBD2. There are 13 residues in the CDR3. Germline V lookup: CDR1 SGHNT, CDR2 YYREEE (reference sequence). V trimming: 3 bases; J trimming: 13 bases; junction bases outside the gene matches: 13. CDR3 DNA: TGTGCCAGCAGCTGGAGAGGGCAGGGAGGGGAATACTTC. It translates to CASSWRGQGGEYF.

This rearrangement joins TRBV19 to TRBJ1-2; D may be TRBD1 (5 bases). Per germline, CDR1 LNHDA and CDR2 SQIVND (reference sequence). This CDR3 contains 13 residues. V was clipped by 0 bases and J by 8 bases, with 10 bases between them. CDR3 nucleotides: TGTGCCAGTAGTATAGACAGGGTTGGGGGCTACACCTTC. Amino acids: CASSIDRVGGYTF.

This clone has just one count. This chain connects TRBV28 to TRBJ2-5; TRBD1 matches at 8 bases. V gave up 5 bases and J gave up 5 bases; unmatched junction bases: 7. In germline, CDR1 is MDHEN, CDR2 SYDVKM. CDR3 length equals 14 residues. The chain's CDR3 is CASSPGQGFETQYF. CDR3 coding DNA: TGTGCCAGCAGTCCAGGACAGGGTTTTGAGACCCAGTACTTC. Complete variable domain (other parts from reference TRBV28 and TRBJ2-5): DVKVTQSSRYLVKRTGEKVFLECVQDMDHENMFWYRQDPGLGLRLIYFSYDVKMKEKGDIPEGYSVSREKKERFSLILESASTNQTSMYLCASSPGQGFETQYFGPGTRLLVL.

The J gene is TRBJ2-1, the V gene TRBV5-8; no clear D. Germline CDR1 is SGHTS and CDR2 is YDEGEE. This CDR3 has 18 residues. The V and J ends lost 2 bases and 0 bases respectively, with 18 bases between them. The CDR3 DNA reads TGTGCCAGCAGCTTTCAAAAAATCGCGTTCGGCTCCTACAATGAGCAGTTCTTC. Translated, it gives CASSFQKIAFGSYNEQFF.

The gene calls are TRBV18 and TRBJ1-1; 7 nucleotides agree with TRBD1. Trimming at V came to 5 bases and at J to 7 bases, leaving 7 bases not matched to a gene. CDR1 and CDR2 (germline): KGHSH, LQKENI. The CDR3 contains 13 residues. In DNA form, the CDR3 reads TGTGCCAGCTCAGCTCCGGGACAGATTGAAGCTTTCTTT. Translated: CASSAPGQIEAFF. The full variable domain, rest sourced from reference TRBV18 and TRBJ1-1, is NAGVMQNPRHLVRRRGQEARLRCSPMKGHSHVYWYRQLPEEGLKFMVYLQKENIIDESGMPKERFSAEFPKEGPSILRIQQVVRGDSAAYFCASSAPGQIEAFFGQGTRLTVV.

The CDR3 DNA is TGCGCCAGCAGCTTGGCTGGTAGCGGGAGATATGAGCAGTTCTTC. Its translation is CASSLAGSGRYEQFF. The rearrangement uses TRBV5-1 and TRBJ2-1; 9 bases agree with TRBD2. The germline CDR1 and CDR2 sequences are SGHRS and YFSETQ. With 0 bases clipped from V and 8 bases from J, the junction kept 6 bases outside the gene matches. This CDR3 comprises 15 residues.

The chain carries TRBV19 and TRBJ2-3; D is uncertain. V dropped 6 bases and J dropped 0 bases, with 16 bases sitting between them. The CDR3 is made up of 16 amino acids. Germline lookup yields CDR1 LNHDA and CDR2 SQIVND (reference sequence). The CDR3 region is CASSLAVTSSTDTQYF. The CDR3 coding sequence is TGTGCCAGTAGCCTGGCGGTTACCTCTAGCACAGATACGCAGTATTTT. Full variable domain (remainder filled in from reference TRBV19 and TRBJ2-3): DGGITQSPKYLFRKEGQNVTLSCEQNLNHDAMYWYRQDPGQGLRLIYYSQIVNDFQKGDIAEGYSVSREKKESFPLTVTSAQKNPTAFYLCASSLAVTSSTDTQYFGPGTRLTVL.

Only a few counts were recorded for this clone. The V call is TRBV12-3 or TRBV12-4, the J call TRBJ1-2; D is uncertain. The CDR3 length is 13 residues. The V end was cut by 6 bases, the J end by 0 bases, with 8 bases between. As DNA, the CDR3 is TGTGCCAGCAGCAAGAGGACTAACTATGGCTACACCTTC. Translation gives CASSKRTNYGYTF.

The J gene is TRBJ2-2, the V gene TRBV27, with D unclear. The V end lost 5 bases, the J end lost 1 base, and 8 bases lay between the germline ends. The germline V gene has CDR1 MNHEY and CDR2 SMNVEV (reference sequence). The CDR3 is 14 residues long. CDR3: CASSPSGNTGELFF. CDR3 DNA sequence: TGTGCCAGCAGTCCTTCAGGGAACACCGGGGAGCTGTTTTTT.

The J gene is TRBJ2-5, the V gene TRBV5-1, with D unclear. V shed 0 bases and J shed 1 base, with 7 bases lying between them. The length of the CDR3 is 14 residues. The germline V gene has CDR1 SGHRS and CDR2 YFSETQ. CDR3 protein: CASSLGASQETQYF. In DNA, the CDR3 is TGCGCCAGCAGCTTGGGGGCCAGCCAAGAGACCCAGTACTTC.

V and J are TRBV7-9 and TRBJ1-2; D not resolved. V was trimmed by 5 bases and J by 5 bases, leaving 27 bases between them. CDR3 length: 18 amino acids. Per the germline V gene, CDR1 is SEHNR and CDR2 is FQNEAQ (reference sequence). DNA of the CDR3: TGTGCCAGCAGCCGTGGAAGCGAATCCCCCCTATATTTGTATGGCTACACCTTC. The encoded protein is CASSRGSESPLYLYGYTF.

This clone was detected once. The chain joins TRBV6-5 to TRBJ1-2; 7 nucleotides align to TRBD1. Trimming at V came to 2 bases and at J to 0 bases, leaving 0 bases not matched to a gene. Germline CDR1 and CDR2: MNHEY and SVGAGI. The CDR3 is made up of 14 amino acids. The CDR3 DNA reads TGTGCCAGCAGTTACCAGGGGGCTAACTATGGCTACACCTTC. Translated: CASSYQGANYGYTF.

This chain uses TRBV9 with TRBJ2-1; 10 nucleotides align to TRBD2. CDR3 size: 16 residues. The V and J ends lost 3 bases and 0 bases, in that order; junction bases with no gene match: 3. Germline-derived CDR1 and CDR2 are SGDLS and YYNGEE. The chain's CDR3 is CASSALAGASYNEQFF. Here the CDR3 DNA reads TGTGCCAGCAGCGCCCTAGCGGGGGCCTCCTACAATGAGCAGTTCTTC.

This chain links TRBV27 with TRBJ2-2; TRBD2 might be the D (6 bases). Germline V CDR1 and CDR2: MNHEY, SMNVEV (reference sequence). V was trimmed by 5 bases and J by 7 bases, leaving 20 bases between them. The CDR3 runs 16 residues. CDR3 nucleotide sequence: TGTGCCAGCAGTCCCATCACGGTAGCGGAGGGCGGGGAGCTGTTTTTT. It codes for CASSPITVAEGGELFF.

This chain joins TRBV5-6 and TRBJ1-6; D is perhaps TRBD1 (5 bases). Trimming removed 2 bases from V and 7 bases from J, with 13 bases in between. Germline CDR1 reads SGHDT; CDR2 reads YYEEEE. The length of the CDR3 is 15 residues. In DNA form, the CDR3 reads TGTGCCAGCAGCTTTCGGGGGGTAAGGAATTCACCCCTCCACTTT. This codes for CASSFRGVRNSPLHF.

J is TRBJ2-4 and V is TRBV19, with D possibly matching TRBD1 (6 bases). The CDR3 has 14 residues. V lost 10 bases to trimming and J lost 7 bases, with 20 bases between them. In germline, CDR1 is LNHDA, CDR2 SQIVND (reference sequence). CDR3 DNA: TGTGCCATCAGTCCGGGACACCTAGGTAACATTCAGTACTTC. This translates into CAISPGHLGNIQYF.

The chain couples TRBV5-1 to TRBJ2-5, with D perhaps TRBD2 (7 bases). The CDR3 runs to 14 residues. Germline values: CDR1 SGHRS, CDR2 YFSETQ. V was cut by 5 bases and J by 4 bases, with 15 bases left in between. CDR3 protein: CASRLGGQRETQYF. DNA of the CDR3: TGCGCCAGCAGGCTGGGGGGGCAGAGAGAGACCCAGTACTTC.

The genes are TRBV18 and TRBJ2-7; D call uncertain. CDR1 KGHSH and CDR2 LQKENI come from the germline V gene. Trimming shortened V by 4 bases and J by 8 bases, and 12 bases separated the two germline ends. CDR3 length: 12 residues. In DNA, the CDR3 is TGTGCCAGCTCACTCAGGAACGTCCAGCAGTACTTC. This encodes CASSLRNVQQYF.

J is TRBJ2-1 and V is TRBV7-2, with D perhaps TRBD2 (5 bases). The length of the CDR3 is 15 residues. Germline CDR1 is SGHTA and CDR2 is FQGNSA. The V and J ends lost 1 base and 4 bases respectively, with 11 bases between them. CDR3: CASSLGLALYNEQFF. CDR3 in DNA: TGTGCCAGCAGCTTAGGGTTAGCGTTGTACAATGAGCAGTTCTTC.

This sequence joins TRBV28 and TRBJ2-3; 8 nucleotides line up with TRBD2. CDR1 and CDR2 (germline): MDHEN, SYDVKM. J gave up 8 bases and V 4 bases, and 14 bases lay outside the gene matches. This CDR3 is 16 amino acids long. DNA of the CDR3: TGTGCCAGCAGTTCACTATTACTAGCGGCTTCGGGTACGCAGTATTTT. Its protein is CASSSLLLAASGTQYF.

V gene TRBV20-1 combines with J gene TRBJ2-1; tentative D call: TRBD2 (5 bases). This CDR3 is 11 amino acids long. Germline CDR1 and CDR2: DFQATT and SNEGSKA (reference sequence). The V gene lost 6 bases and the J gene lost 4 bases, with 7 bases spanning the gap. The CDR3 DNA sequence: TGCAGTGCGACTATATACAATGAGCAGTTCTTC. It codes for CSATIYNEQFF.